The TCR beta chain described here comes from a study of beta chain features in type 1 diabetes. As for the study in general: Across all samples, 100 million to 130 million sorted cells were examined.

Broader study findings: In the patient group, naive, central memory and Treg TCRB repertoires seemed more alike than in the healthy donor group. It was possible that PCR favored shorter templates, equally so in patients and controls. Fewer junction insertions and more nucleotide deletions appeared in type 1 diabetes patients. Significant though moderate, a shortening of TCRB CDR3s appeared in all four CD4+ subsets of Type 1 diabetes patients.

On this clone itself: Antigen specificity is unknown.

The entirety of the isolated RNA underwent reverse transcription, so expressed TCRB transcripts were sequenced. Repertoires were generated with immunoSEQ multiplex PCR, while TCRdb's copy carries only in-frame clones and drops some. The table has 120,000 or so clones, 17% seen once. The sequenced material came from central memory CD4+ T cells from blood. This receptor was taken from a man younger than 35 with type 1 diabetes.

CDR3 DNA: TGTGCCAGCAGCTTAGGCCGGGAGAGCTATGGCTACACCTTC. Protein product: CASSLGRESYGYTF. The chain has TRBV7-9 and TRBJ1-2, with D hard to call. Germline V gives CDR1 SEHNR, CDR2 FQNEAQ (reference sequence). The V end was cut by 1 base, the J end by 4 bases, with 10 bases between. CDR3 length: 14 residues.